A selection of T cell receptor beta chains follows, all from one sample in a study of blood T cell repertoires in COVID-19. Generated by immunoSEQ multiplex PCR, the TCRdb table keeps only in-frame clones and is missing some. The repertoire has a few hundred thousand clones, roughly 91% of them found once; the top ten carry 1.5% to 2%. Specimen: PBMCs or T cells enriched from blood (not recorded which). These receptors all come from a woman in her thirties who had recovered from COVID-19. Each CDR3 is given with its conserved first and last residue. The D gene is left open where the match is weak. Rows give clone size only sometimes, using once, few, many, or a class for an expanded clone.

V gene	J gene	D gene	clone size	CDR3 protein	CDR3 DNA
TRBV13	TRBJ2-7	TRBD1	.	CASSSRQGFYEQYF	TGTGCCAGCAGCTCTCGACAGGGGTTCTACGAGCAGTACTTC
TRBV25-1	TRBJ2-1	.	.	CASSEQVEQFF	TGTGCCAGCAGCGAACAGGTTGAGCAGTTCTTC
TRBV5-1	TRBJ1-2	.	.	CASSFGFGTGSIYF	.
TRBV18	TRBJ2-7	TRBD2	.	CASSPGGGAYEQYF	TGTGCCAGCTCCCCGGGGGGGGGAGCCTACGAGCAGTACTTC
TRBV20-1	TRBJ2-3	.	.	CSASIQGLADTQYF	TGCAGCGCCAGTATACAGGGTCTCGCAGATACGCAGTATTTT
TRBV11-1	TRBJ1-6	.	.	CASSLGVSINSPLHF	TGTGCCAGCAGCTTAGGTGTGAGCATCAATTCACCCCTCCACTTT
TRBV3-1/TRBV3-2	TRBJ2-5	.	.	CASTSGSGTQYF	TGTGCCAGCACCTCCGGGTCGGGGACCCAGTACTTC
TRBV5-8	TRBJ2-2	.	.	CASSHRLRVRAGELFF	TGTGCCAGCAGCCACCGGTTGAGGGTTCGGGCCGGGGAGCTGTTTTTT
TRBV21-1	TRBJ2-2	.	.	CASSKDLGGVTTGELFF	TGTGCCAGCAGCAAAGATTTAGGCGGAGTCACCACCGGGGAGCTGTTTTTT
TRBV10-1	TRBJ2-1	.	.	CASSESRMAGPNSEQFF	TGCGCCAGCAGTGAGTCGAGAATGGCAGGGCCTAATTCGGAGCAGTTCTTC
TRBV5-6	TRBJ1-2	TRBD1	.	CASSLFDRGNYGYTF	TGTGCCAGCAGCTTGTTTGACAGGGGCAACTATGGCTACACCTTC
TRBV28	TRBJ1-4	TRBD1	.	CASRRPPGTATNEKLFF	TGTGCCAGCAGAAGACCCCCCGGGACAGCAACTAATGAAAAACTGTTTTTT
TRBV9	TRBJ1-1	.	.	CASSPEGRQAFF	TGTGCCAGCAGCCCCGAGGGGAGGCAAGCTTTCTTT
TRBV15	TRBJ1-2	.	.	CATSHTKTLAYGYTF	TGTGCCACCAGCCATACTAAAACCTTAGCCTATGGCTACACCTTC
TRBV6-5	TRBJ2-3	.	.	CASRIDRINTDTQYF	TGTGCCAGCAGGATAGACAGGATTAACACAGATACGCAGTATTTT
TRBV11-2	TRBJ1-1	.	.	CASSPWSGDTEAFF	TGTGCCAGCAGCCCCTGGTCGGGGGACACTGAAGCTTTCTTT
TRBV19	TRBJ1-1	.	.	CASSQLGAFF	TGTGCCAGTAGTCAACTCGGAGCTTTCTTT
TRBV19	TRBJ1-2	TRBD1	.	CASSITLGTGNGYTF	TGTGCCAGTAGTATTACACTCGGGACAGGGAATGGCTACACCTTC
TRBV19	TRBJ1-5	.	.	CASSIRGFNQPQHF	TGTGCCAGTAGTATAAGGGGATTCAATCAGCCCCAGCATTTT
TRBV6-1	TRBJ1-2	.	.	CASSEIQGMGGYTF	TGTGCCAGCAGTGAGATACAGGGAATGGGCGGCTACACCTTC
TRBV30	TRBJ2-2	TRBD1	.	CAWTPGQGFRELFF	TGTGCCTGGACTCCGGGACAGGGGTTCCGGGAGCTGTTTTTT
TRBV28	TRBJ1-5	.	once	CASSLGGSNQPQHF	TGTGCCAGCAGTCTGGGGGGTAGCAATCAGCCCCAGCATTTT
TRBV2	TRBJ2-5	.	.	CASRRTPQETQYF	TGTGCCAGCCGCCGGACTCCCCAAGAGACCCAGTACTTC
TRBV5-1	TRBJ2-1	TRBD2	.	CASSPTSGGPSSYNEQFF	TGCGCCAGCAGCCCGACTAGCGGGGGCCCTAGCTCCTACAATGAGCAGTTCTTC
TRBV2	TRBJ2-3	TRBD2	.	CASSAYSGGTDTQYF	TGTGCCAGCAGTGCATATAGCGGGGGCACAGATACGCAGTATTTT
TRBV4-2	TRBJ1-5	TRBD1	.	CASSQAGTGTRSKPQHF	TGTGCCAGCAGCCAAGCCGGGACAGGGACGAGGAGTAAGCCCCAGCATTTT
TRBV5-1	TRBJ2-7	.	.	CASRGSGTFNEQYF	TGCGCCAGCAGGGGAAGCGGTACCTTCAACGAGCAGTACTTC
TRBV24-1	TRBJ2-2	TRBD1	.	CATAAGGINTGELFF	TGTGCCACCGCAGCAGGGGGCATTAACACCGGGGAGCTGTTTTTT
TRBV30	TRBJ1-5	.	.	CAWSLGDTSNQPQHF	TGTGCCTGGAGTTTAGGGGACACTAGCAATCAGCCCCAGCATTTT
TRBV9	TRBJ2-4	TRBD2	.	CASSVGSGRINIQYF	TGTGCCAGCAGCGTAGGGAGCGGGAGGATAAACATTCAGTACTTC
TRBV4-2	TRBJ2-2	TRBD1	.	CASRDSRGSGELFF	TGTGCCAGCCGGGACAGTCGGGGTTCCGGGGAGCTGTTTTTT
TRBV5-6	TRBJ1-5	TRBD1	.	CASSFRGQLNQPQHF	TGTGCCAGCAGCTTTAGGGGACAGCTCAATCAGCCCCAGCATTTT
TRBV6-5	TRBJ1-1	.	.	CATRTIGMNTEAFF	TGTGCCACCCGAACAATTGGCATGAACACTGAAGCTTTCTTT
TRBV7-9	TRBJ1-5	TRBD1	.	CASSAGQGDQPQHF	TGTGCCAGCAGTGCTGGACAGGGGGATCAGCCCCAGCATTTT
TRBV9	TRBJ2-3	.	.	CASSTLAADTQYF	TGTGCCAGCAGCACTCTAGCCGCAGATACGCAGTATTTT
TRBV28	TRBJ2-7	TRBD2	once	CASSLLAGSYEQYF	TGTGCCAGCAGTTTACTAGCGGGGTCCTACGAGCAGTACTTC
TRBV10-1	TRBJ2-2	TRBD2	.	CASSAGLAGNTGELFF	TGCGCCAGCAGCGCGGGACTAGCGGGAAACACCGGGGAGCTGTTTTTT
TRBV7-2	TRBJ1-1	.	.	CASSLGGGTEAFF	TGTGCCAGCAGCTTAGGAGGAGGGACTGAAGCTTTCTTT
TRBV18	TRBJ1-5	.	.	CASSPQGNRQPQHF	TGTGCCAGCTCACCACAGGGGAATCGTCAGCCCCAGCATTTT
TRBV9	TRBJ2-3	TRBD1	.	CASSDRTGPGSDTQYF	TGTGCCAGCAGCGACCGGACAGGCCCGGGTTCAGATACGCAGTATTTT
TRBV5-1	TRBJ1-5	.	.	CASSLELRVANQPQHF	TGCGCCAGCAGCTTGGAACTCAGGGTTGCGAATCAGCCCCAGCATTTT
TRBV10-3	TRBJ2-7	TRBD2	.	CAISDKGRAGEPYEQYF	TGTGCCATCAGTGATAAAGGGCGAGCGGGAGAACCCTACGAGCAGTACTTC